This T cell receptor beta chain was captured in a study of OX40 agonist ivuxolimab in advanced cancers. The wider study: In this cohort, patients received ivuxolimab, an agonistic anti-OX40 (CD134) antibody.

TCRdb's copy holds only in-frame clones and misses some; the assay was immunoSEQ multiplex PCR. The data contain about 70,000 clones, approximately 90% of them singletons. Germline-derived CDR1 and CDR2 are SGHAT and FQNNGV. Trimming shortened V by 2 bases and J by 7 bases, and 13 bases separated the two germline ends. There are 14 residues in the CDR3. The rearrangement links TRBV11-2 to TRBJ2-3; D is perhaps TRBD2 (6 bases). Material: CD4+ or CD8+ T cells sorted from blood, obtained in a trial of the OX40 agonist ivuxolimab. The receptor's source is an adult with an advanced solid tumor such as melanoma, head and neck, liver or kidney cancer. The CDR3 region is CASSLRAEGNTQYF. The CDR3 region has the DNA TGTGCCAGCAGCTTAAGGGCGGAGGGTAATACGCAGTATTTT.